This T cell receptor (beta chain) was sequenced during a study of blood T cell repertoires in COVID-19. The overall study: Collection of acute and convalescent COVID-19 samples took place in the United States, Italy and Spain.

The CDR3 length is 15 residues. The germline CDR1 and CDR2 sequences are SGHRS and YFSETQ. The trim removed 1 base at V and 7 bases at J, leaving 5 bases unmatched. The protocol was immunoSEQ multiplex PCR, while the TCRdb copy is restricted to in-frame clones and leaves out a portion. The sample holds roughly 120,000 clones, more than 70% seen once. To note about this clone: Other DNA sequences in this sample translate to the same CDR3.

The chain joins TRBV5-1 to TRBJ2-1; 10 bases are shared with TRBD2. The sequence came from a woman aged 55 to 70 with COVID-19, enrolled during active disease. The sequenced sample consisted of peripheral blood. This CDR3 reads CASSLQRGGANEQFF. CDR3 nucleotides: TGCGCCAGCAGCTTGCAGCGGGGGGGCGCAAATGAGCAGTTCTTC.